This T cell receptor (beta chain) was retrieved from a study of CXCR3-negative and CXCR3-positive naive CD8 T cells. General study results and limits: Naive CXCR3-negative cells resembled naive CXCR3-positive cells in TRBV-TRBJ usage; memory cells differed. CXCR3-positive naive cells carried more hydrophobic TRB CDR3s than CXCR3-negative ones.

From germline, CDR1 is SEHNR and CDR2 FQNEAQ (reference sequence). CDR3 length: 13 residues. Comments on this clonotype: Its antigen is still unknown.

Through 5' RACE with UMI labels, the TRB cDNA libraries were prepared. TCRdb re-called the 5' RACE reads and catalogs CDR3 proteins one per entry, DNA excluded. The listing contains some 54,000 distinct CDR3 sequences. This receptor was obtained from a human donor in good health. Some clones in this sample may be carry-over from other donors' samples. Sequences were obtained from naive CXCR3+ CD8+ T cells from blood. Subset defined: CD45RO-CCR7+CD27+CD95- naive CD8+ T cells expressing CXCR3 (TNR3+). The chain links TRBV7-9 to TRBJ2-7. Here the CDR3 reads CASSLSRSYEQYF.